The present T cell receptor (beta chain) was sequenced within a study of Graves' ophthalmopathy and Graves' hyperthyroidism. The study's findings and limits: Ophthalmopathy progression was predicted by the model at less than 71% sensitivity and 72.22% specificity. Most thyroid clonotypes expanded beyond 0.001 frequency were also found in blood.

To note about this clonotype: The antigen remains undetermined.

Ophthalmopathy was moderately-to-severely active, CAS at least 3, NOSPECS at least 4, lasting under 3 months. TCR beta CDR3 amplification used RNA transcripts. Second-round multiplex PCR came after first-round RT-PCR with HTBI primers. TCRdb re-derived calls from the multiplex PCR reads in MiXCR, one entry per CDR3 protein. The table includes approximately 700,000 distinct CDR3 sequences, about 38% detected once. Germline loops: CDR1 SNHLY, CDR2 FYNNEI. The CDR3 runs 13 residues. The V end lost 6 bases, the J end lost 3 bases, and 11 bases lay between the germline ends. This TCR derives from an adult man with Graves' ophthalmopathy. The chain couples TRBV2 to TRBJ1-1; possibly TRBD1 for D (5 bases). Sequenced material: peripheral blood. The CDR3 bases are TGTGCCAGCAGACAGGATCCTTACACTGAAGCTTTCTTT. Amino acid sequence: CASRQDPYTEAFF.